This T cell receptor (beta chain) appears in the sequencing data of a study of blood T cell repertoires in COVID-19. Study-wide background: The samples span acute and convalescent COVID-19 from the United States, Italy and Spain. Nucleic acid was either cDNA or gDNA, and it came from T cells, B-cell-depleted T cells, or PBMCs.

Germline assignment: CDR1 SGHRS and CDR2 YFSETQ. This CDR3 has 11 residues. Trimming stripped 6 bases from V and 6 bases from J, with 10 bases between. Authors' analysis steps: Reference gene primer amplification in the assay estimated nucleated cell counts. Assay used: immunoSEQ multiplex PCR; TCRdb lists only in-frame clones, some missing. V and J calls plus clone size are reproduced from that table; the DNA served to infer D and trimming. The sample has some 120,000 clones; over 85% are singletons. Seattle participants joined during active infection and were tracked over time. The chain employs TRBV5-1 and TRBJ2-7, with a possible D match to TRBD2 (6 bases). The sequencing input was peripheral blood. The origin of this receptor is a man in his sixties with COVID-19, enrolled during active disease. This CDR3 is CASTLEGEQYF. CDR3 DNA: TGCGCCAGCACCCTGGAGGGCGAGCAGTACTTC.